The following is a T cell receptor beta chain sequence with its context. This sample is drawn from a study of blood T cell repertoires in COVID-19. The method was immunoSEQ multiplex PCR; TCRdb's version includes in-frame clones alone and lacks a portion of them. The repertoire holds approximately 220,000 clones, about four fifths seen once, with approximately 6.6% in the top ten. Germline values: CDR1 LGHNA, CDR2 YSLEER. CDR3 length: 15 residues. Trimming pared 0 bases from V and 2 bases from J, leaving 9 bases between. Specimen: PBMCs or T cells enriched from blood (not recorded which). This chain connects TRBV4-3 to TRBJ2-3; D might be TRBD2 (6 bases). The receptor's source is a woman in her 40s who had recovered from COVID-19. The CDR3 loop reads CASSQDAGYTDTQYF. For the CDR3, the DNA is TGCGCCAGCAGCCAAGACGCGGGGTACACAGATACGCAGTATTTT.